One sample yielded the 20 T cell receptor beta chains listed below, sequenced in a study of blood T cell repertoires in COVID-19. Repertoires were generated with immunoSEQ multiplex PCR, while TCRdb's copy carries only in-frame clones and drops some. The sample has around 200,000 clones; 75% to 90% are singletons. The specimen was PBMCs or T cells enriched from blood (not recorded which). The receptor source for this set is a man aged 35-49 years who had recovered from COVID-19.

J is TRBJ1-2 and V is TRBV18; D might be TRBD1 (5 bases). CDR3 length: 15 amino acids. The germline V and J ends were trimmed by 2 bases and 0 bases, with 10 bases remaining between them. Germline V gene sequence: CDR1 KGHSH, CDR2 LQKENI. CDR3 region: CASSPNRWSNYGYTF. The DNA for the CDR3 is TGTGCCAGCTCACCAAACAGGTGGTCTAACTATGGCTACACCTTC.

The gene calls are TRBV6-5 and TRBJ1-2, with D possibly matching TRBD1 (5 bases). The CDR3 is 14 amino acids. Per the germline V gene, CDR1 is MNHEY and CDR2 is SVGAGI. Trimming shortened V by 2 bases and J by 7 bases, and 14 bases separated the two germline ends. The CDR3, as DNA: TGTGCCAGCAGTTACGGCGGGGGAGGCATTGGCTACACCTTC. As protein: CASSYGGGGIGYTF.

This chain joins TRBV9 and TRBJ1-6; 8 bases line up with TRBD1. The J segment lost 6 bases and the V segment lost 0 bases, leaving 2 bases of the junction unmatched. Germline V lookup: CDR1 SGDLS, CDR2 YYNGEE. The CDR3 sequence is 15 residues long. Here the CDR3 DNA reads TGTGCCAGCAGCGTAGCGACAGGGGCTAATTCACCCCTCCACTTT. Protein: CASSVATGANSPLHF.

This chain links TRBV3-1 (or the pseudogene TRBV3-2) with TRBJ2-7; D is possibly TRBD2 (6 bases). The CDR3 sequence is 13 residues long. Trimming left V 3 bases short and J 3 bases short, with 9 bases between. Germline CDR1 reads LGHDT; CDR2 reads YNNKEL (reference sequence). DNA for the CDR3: TGTGCCAGCAGCCACGCGGGGTTCTACGAGCAGTACTTC. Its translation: CASSHAGFYEQYF.

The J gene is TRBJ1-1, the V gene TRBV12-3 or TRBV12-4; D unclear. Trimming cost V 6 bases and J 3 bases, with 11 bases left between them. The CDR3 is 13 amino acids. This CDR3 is CASSLDTDTEAFF. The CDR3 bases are TGTGCCAGCAGCCTCGACACGGACACTGAAGCTTTCTTT.

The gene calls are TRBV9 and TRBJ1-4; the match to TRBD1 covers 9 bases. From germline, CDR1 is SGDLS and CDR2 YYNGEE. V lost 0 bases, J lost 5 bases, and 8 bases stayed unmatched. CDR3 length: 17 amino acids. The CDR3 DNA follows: TGTGCCAGCAGCGTAGGTTCTGGACAGGGGATAAATGAAAAACTGTTTTTT. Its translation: CASSVGSGQGINEKLFF.

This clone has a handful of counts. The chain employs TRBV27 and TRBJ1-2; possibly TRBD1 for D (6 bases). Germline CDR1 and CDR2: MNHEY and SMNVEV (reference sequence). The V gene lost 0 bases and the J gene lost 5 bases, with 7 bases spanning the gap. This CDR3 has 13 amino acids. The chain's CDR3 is CASSLSGQYGYTF. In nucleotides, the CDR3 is TGTGCCAGCAGTTTATCCGGACAGTATGGCTACACCTTC.

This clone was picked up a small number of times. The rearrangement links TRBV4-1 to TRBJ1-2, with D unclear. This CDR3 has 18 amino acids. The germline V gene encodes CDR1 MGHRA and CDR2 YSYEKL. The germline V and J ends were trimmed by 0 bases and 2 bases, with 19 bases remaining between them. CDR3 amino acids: CASSQEGTVERGNYGYTF. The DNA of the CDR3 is TGCGCCAGCAGCCAAGAAGGAACGGTAGAGAGAGGAAACTATGGCTACACCTTC.

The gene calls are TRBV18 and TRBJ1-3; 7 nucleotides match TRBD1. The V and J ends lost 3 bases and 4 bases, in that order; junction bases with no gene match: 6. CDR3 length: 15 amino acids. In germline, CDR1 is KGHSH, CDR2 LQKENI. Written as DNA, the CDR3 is TGTGCCAGCTCACCCGCGACAGGGTACGGAAACACCATATATTTT. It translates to CASSPATGYGNTIYF.

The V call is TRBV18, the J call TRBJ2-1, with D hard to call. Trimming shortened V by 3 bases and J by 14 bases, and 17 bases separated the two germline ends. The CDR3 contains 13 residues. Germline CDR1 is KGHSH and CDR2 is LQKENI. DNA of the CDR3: TGTGCCAGCTCACCGGGTCTTCAATTCGAGGAGTTCTTC. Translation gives CASSPGLQFEEFF. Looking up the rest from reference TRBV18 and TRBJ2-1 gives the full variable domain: NAGVMQNPRHLVRRRGQEARLRCSPMKGHSHVYWYRQLPEEGLKFMVYLQKENIIDESGMPKERFSAEFPKEGPSILRIQQVVRGDSAAYFCASSPGLQFEEFFGPGTRLTVL.

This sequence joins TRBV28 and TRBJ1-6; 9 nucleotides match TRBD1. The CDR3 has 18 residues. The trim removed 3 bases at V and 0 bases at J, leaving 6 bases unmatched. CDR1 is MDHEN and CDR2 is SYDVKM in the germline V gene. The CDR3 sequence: CASSFGQGPSSYNSPLHF. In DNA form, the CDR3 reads TGTGCCAGCAGTTTTGGACAGGGGCCGAGCTCCTATAATTCACCCCTCCACTTT.

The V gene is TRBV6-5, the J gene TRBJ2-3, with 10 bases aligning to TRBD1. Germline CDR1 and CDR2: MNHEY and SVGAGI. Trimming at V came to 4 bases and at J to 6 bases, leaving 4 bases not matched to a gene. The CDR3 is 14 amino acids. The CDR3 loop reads CASSLTGGVDTQYF. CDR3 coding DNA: TGTGCCAGCAGTTTGACAGGGGGCGTCGATACGCAGTATTTT.

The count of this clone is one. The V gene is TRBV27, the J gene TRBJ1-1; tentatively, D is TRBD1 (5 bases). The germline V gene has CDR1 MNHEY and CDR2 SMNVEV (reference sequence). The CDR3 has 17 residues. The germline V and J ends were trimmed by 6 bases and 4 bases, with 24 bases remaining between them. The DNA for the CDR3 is TGTGCCAGCAGCCCTACCGTCGGGGGGGGGTATATCACTGAAGCTTTCTTT. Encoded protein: CASSPTVGGGYITEAFF.

CDR3 DNA sequence: TGCGCCAGCAGCTTCCTGAGCACAGATACGCAGTATTTT. This gives the protein CASSFLSTDTQYF. V and J are TRBV5-1 and TRBJ2-3, with D unresolved. Germline values: CDR1 SGHRS, CDR2 YFSETQ. V lost 2 bases and J 0 bases, leaving 4 bases between the germline ends. There are 13 residues in the CDR3.

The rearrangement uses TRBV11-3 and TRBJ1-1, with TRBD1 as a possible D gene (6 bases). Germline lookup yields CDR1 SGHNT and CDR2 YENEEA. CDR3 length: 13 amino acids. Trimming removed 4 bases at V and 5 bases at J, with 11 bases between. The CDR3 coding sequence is TGTGCCAGCAGCTCCAGGGGTGCTACTGAAGCTTTCTTT. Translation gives CASSSRGATEAFF.

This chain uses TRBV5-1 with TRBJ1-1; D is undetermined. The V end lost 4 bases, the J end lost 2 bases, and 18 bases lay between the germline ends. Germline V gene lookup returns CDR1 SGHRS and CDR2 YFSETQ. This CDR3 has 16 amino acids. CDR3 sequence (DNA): TGCGCCAGCAGCCCGGATGACACCTTCCCTAACACTGAAGCTTTCTTT. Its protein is CASSPDDTFPNTEAFF. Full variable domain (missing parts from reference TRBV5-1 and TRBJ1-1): KAGVTQTPRYLIKTRGQQVTLSCSPISGHRSVSWYQQTPGQGLQFLFEYFSETQRNKGNFPGRFSGRQFSNSRSEMNVSTLELGDSALYLCASSPDDTFPNTEAFFGQGTRLTVV.

This CDR3 reads CATSREWLGTGRAGELFF. For the CDR3, the DNA is TGTGCCACCAGCAGAGAGTGGTTGGGGACAGGGCGGGCCGGGGAGCTGTTTTTT. J is TRBJ2-2 and V is TRBV15; 9 bases align to TRBD1. The V and J ends lost 0 bases and 6 bases, in that order; junction bases with no gene match: 11. The CDR3 contains 18 residues. CDR1 is LNHNV, CDR2 YYDKDF, per germline (reference sequence).

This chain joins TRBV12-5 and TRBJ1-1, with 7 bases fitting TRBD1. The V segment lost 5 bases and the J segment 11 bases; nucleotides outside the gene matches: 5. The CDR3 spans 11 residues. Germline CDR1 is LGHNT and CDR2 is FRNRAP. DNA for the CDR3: TGTGCTAGTGGTGGTCCAGGGGGGGCTTTCTTT. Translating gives CASGGPGGAFF. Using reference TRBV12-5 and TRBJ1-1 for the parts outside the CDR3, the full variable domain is DARVTQTPRHKVTEMGQEVTMRCQPILGHNTVFWYRQTMMQGLELLAYFRNRAPLDDSGMPKDRFSAEMPDATLATLKIQPSEPRDSAVYFCASGGPGGAFFGQGTRLTVV.

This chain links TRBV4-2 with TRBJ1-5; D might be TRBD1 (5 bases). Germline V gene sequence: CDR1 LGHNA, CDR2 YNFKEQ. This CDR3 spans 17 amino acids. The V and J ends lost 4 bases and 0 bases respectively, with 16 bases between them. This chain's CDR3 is CASSLNPGGDSNQPQHF. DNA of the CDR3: TGTGCCAGCAGCCTGAATCCGGGGGGGGATAGCAATCAGCCCCAGCATTTT.

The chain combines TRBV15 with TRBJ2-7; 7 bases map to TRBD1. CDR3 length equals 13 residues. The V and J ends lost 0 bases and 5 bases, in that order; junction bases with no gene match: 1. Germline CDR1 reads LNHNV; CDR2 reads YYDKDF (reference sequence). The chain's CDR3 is CATSRETGNEQYF. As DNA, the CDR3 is TGTGCCACCAGCAGAGAGACAGGGAACGAGCAGTACTTC. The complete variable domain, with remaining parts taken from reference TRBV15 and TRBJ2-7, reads DAMVIQNPRYQVTQFGKPVTLSCSQTLNHNVMYWYQQKSSQAPKLLFHYYDKDFNNEADTPDNFQSRRPNTSFCFLDIRSPGLGDTAMYLCATSRETGNEQYFGPGTRLTVT.